The 9 T cell receptor beta chains given below trace back to one sample, sequenced in a study of sequential checkpoint blockade in melanoma. Treatment of the sample: randomized to nivolumab then ipilimumab (arm A) or the reverse (arm B). Method: immunoSEQ multiplex PCR; TCRdb's copy keeps in-frame clones and lacks some. In the table there are 200 to 300 clones, approximately 15% of which are singletons. The starting material was tumor tissue (inferred from file names), obtained from a patient given nivolumab and ipilimumab in sequence. These receptors were taken from a human donor with melanoma.

Sample share makes this clone large. V gene TRBV11-3 combines with J gene TRBJ2-1, with D perhaps TRBD2 (6 bases). The V gene lost 5 bases and the J gene lost 3 bases, with 11 bases spanning the gap. CDR1 and CDR2 from the germline V gene are SGHNT and YENEEA. The CDR3 runs 14 residues. Written as DNA, the CDR3 is TGTGCCAGCAGCATTCGACTAGACTACAATGAGCAGTTCTTC. Translation gives CASSIRLDYNEQFF.

V usage is TRBV19 and J usage is TRBJ1-1; 8 bases are a match to TRBD1. CDR1 and CDR2 (germline): LNHDA, SQIVND (reference sequence). V was clipped by 10 bases and J by 4 bases; unmatched bases: 2. This CDR3 has 11 residues. As DNA, the CDR3 is TGTGCCACAACAGGGGGCACTGAAGCTTTCTTT. Amino acids: CATTGGTEAFF.

V usage is TRBV6-8 and J usage is TRBJ2-1, with 11 positions matching TRBD2. The V and J ends lost 5 bases and 9 bases, in that order; junction bases with no gene match: 9. The CDR3 totals 15 residues. Germline lookup yields CDR1 MNHGY and CDR2 SAAAGT. The CDR3 nucleotides are TGTGCCAGCAGTCAAATAGCGGGAGGGGTCGGTGAGCAGTTCTTC. This translates into CASSQIAGGVGEQFF.

A few counts support this clone. In DNA form, the CDR3 reads TGTGCCAGCAGTTTCTGGGGCCGGAGCCAAGAGACCCAGTACTTC. Its protein is CASSFWGRSQETQYF. The chain uses TRBV6-8 and TRBJ2-5; tentative D call: TRBD1 (5 bases). Deletions cut 4 bases from V and 1 base from J, with 13 bases between. The CDR3 is made up of 15 amino acids. The germline V gene has CDR1 MNHGY and CDR2 SAAAGT.

A few counts support this clone. This sequence joins TRBV6-8 and TRBJ2-7; D may be TRBD1 (5 bases). The CDR3 runs to 14 residues. Trimming left V 2 bases short and J 4 bases short, with 12 bases between. Germline V gene data show CDR1 as MNHGY and CDR2 as SAAAGT. The CDR3 reads CASSYPRAGYEQYF. The CDR3 DNA follows: TGTGCCAGCAGTTACCCCAGGGCCGGATACGAGCAGTACTTC.

In this sample, this clone is large (0.1 to 1%). The genes are TRBV11-3 and TRBJ2-4; a possible D gene is TRBD2 (5 bases). V shed 3 bases and J shed 6 bases, with 15 bases lying between them. Germline CDR1 is SGHNT and CDR2 is YENEEA. The CDR3 sequence is 15 residues long. CDR3 nucleotides: TGTGCCAGCAGCTTGGGCGGGCCCCCGGGAAACATTCAGTACTTC. It codes for CASSLGGPPGNIQYF.

The chain couples TRBV14 to TRBJ2-3; D possibly corresponds to TRBD2 (5 bases). CDR1 and CDR2 from the germline V gene are SGHDN and FVKESK. The CDR3 loop spans 14 amino acids. Trimming pared 4 bases from V and 3 bases from J, leaving 11 bases between. The CDR3 bases are TGTGCCAGCAGCCCTCGCACTAGTACAGATACGCAGTATTTT. Protein sequence: CASSPRTSTDTQYF.

By frequency in the sample, this clone is large. The chain couples TRBV11-3 to TRBJ2-7; the D gene is possibly TRBD2 (5 bases). The V and J ends lost 5 bases and 5 bases respectively, with 19 bases between them. Germline values: CDR1 SGHNT, CDR2 YENEEA. The CDR3 contains 15 residues. Here the CDR3 reads CASSDGRTERDEQYV. The CDR3, as DNA: TGTGCCAGCAGCGACGGCAGGACTGAGAGAGACGAGCAGTACGTC.

This chain uses TRBV19 with TRBJ1-5, with D unresolved. V was cut by 11 bases and J by 3 bases, with 14 bases left in between. The germline gives CDR1 LNHDA, CDR2 SQIVND (reference sequence). The CDR3 has 13 residues. The CDR3 DNA reads TGTGCCTCGGGAGGCTATTACAATCAGCCCCAGCATTTT. Protein sequence: CASGGYYNQPQHF.